This entry lists 8 T cell receptor beta chains sequenced from one sample in a study of T cell responses to AZD1222 COVID-19 vaccine. Sequenced by immunoSEQ multiplex PCR; TCRdb stores in-frame clones only, minus some. Among tens of thousands of clones listed, 89% were seen once. The input for sequencing was peripheral blood, taken 28 days after the second AZD1222 dose. The receptors come from an adult who received the AZD1222 COVID-19 vaccine.

This clone was found once. The chain carries TRBV5-4 and TRBJ2-7, with 9 bases lining up with TRBD1. The CDR3 length is 16 residues. CDR1 is SGHNT, CDR2 YYREEE, per germline (reference sequence). J gave up 5 bases and V 0 bases, and 9 bases lay outside the gene matches. The CDR3 region has the DNA TGTGCCAGCAGCTTGGCCTTAGGACAGGGGCAGGACGAGCAGTACTTC. This codes for CASSLALGQGQDEQYF.

The gene calls are TRBV29-1 and TRBJ1-1; D is unresolved. CDR3 length: 13 amino acids. The germline CDR1 and CDR2 sequences are SQVTM and ANQGSEA. The ends were cut back, 0 bases at V and 4 bases at J, with 9 bases in the middle. The CDR3 loop reads CSVEDGGSTEAFF. The DNA for the CDR3 is TGCAGCGTTGAAGACGGTGGTAGCACTGAAGCTTTCTTT.

The V gene is TRBV5-1, the J gene TRBJ2-2, with D perhaps TRBD2 (6 bases). Trimming removed 0 bases at V and 6 bases at J, with 12 bases between. The CDR3 extends over 15 amino acids. Germline-derived CDR1 and CDR2 are SGHRS and YFSETQ. DNA for the CDR3: TGCGCCAGCAGCTTGGCTACTAGCAGCCCCGGGGAGCTGTTTTTT. Protein product: CASSLATSSPGELFF.

The V and J genes are TRBV7-9 and TRBJ1-2, with 8 positions matching TRBD1. The ends lost 2 bases at V and 4 bases at J; junction bases unmatched: 6. CDR1 is SEHNR and CDR2 is FQNEAQ in the germline V gene (reference sequence). The CDR3 extends over 15 amino acids. The CDR3, as DNA: TGTGCCAGCAGCTTAACAGGGGGTGGCGGCTATGGCTACACCTTC. Protein product: CASSLTGGGGYGYTF.

V gene TRBV5-1 combines with J gene TRBJ1-2; D may be TRBD1 (5 bases). Germline CDR1 is SGHRS and CDR2 is YFSETQ. The CDR3 is 13 amino acids. V was pared by 4 bases and J by 8 bases, with 15 bases between. The CDR3 spells CASSPGQGRGYTF. CDR3 in DNA: TGCGCCAGCAGCCCCGGGCAGGGCAGAGGCTACACCTTC.

The CDR3 spells CAISESNSLNTEAFF. The DNA of the CDR3 is TGTGCCATCAGTGAGTCGAACTCACTGAACACTGAAGCTTTCTTT. V gene TRBV10-3 combines with J gene TRBJ1-1; D not resolved. CDR3 size: 15 residues. V was clipped by 0 bases and J by 0 bases, with 8 bases between them. Germline V gene sequence: CDR1 ENHRY, CDR2 SYGVKD.

The rearrangement links TRBV21-1 to TRBJ2-1; the D call in the table, TRBD1, was not verified against the DNA. TRBV21-1 is annotated as a pseudogene. This CDR3 spans 17 amino acids. The CDR3 DNA reads TGTGCCAGCAGCAAGGTGGCAGGAAAATCCCATTACAATGAGCAGTTCTTC. It specifies CASSKVAGKSHYNEQFF.

V and J are TRBV6-1 and TRBJ1-2; D gene ambiguous. Trimming took off 3 bases at V and 5 bases at J, with 7 bases between the two ends. The CDR3 is made up of 12 amino acids. CDR1 is MNHNS and CDR2 is SASEGT in the germline V gene. CDR3: CASSDGRYGYTF. The CDR3 DNA sequence: TGTGCCAGCAGTGACGGACGATATGGCTACACCTTC.